This T cell receptor (beta chain) was found in a study of vaccination and CD4 T cells after COVID-19. The table lists this clonotype with a few counts. Its antigen is not identified. From germline, CDR1 is SNHLY and CDR2 FYNNEI. This CDR3 contains 13 residues. With V trimmed by 10 bases and J by 2 bases, 5 bases remained unmatched. Specified treatment: roughly 10-day PBMC culture with coronavirus spike peptide pools or control peptides (ViraFEST assay). Sequencing of cultured CD4+ T cell DNA used the Oncomine TCR Beta short-read assay. TCRdb analysed the PCR reads with MiXCR anew, one entry per CDR3 protein. Of approximately 11,000 distinct CDR3 sequences in the sample, over 20% were seen once.

V usage is TRBV2 and J usage is TRBJ2-3, with TRBD1 identical over 8 bases. The sequencing used CD4+ T cells from blood, cultured in vitro, collected before SARS-CoV-2 vaccination. The TCR sequence derives from a human donor who received a COVID-19 vaccine. The CDR3 loop is CATRQGLTDTQYF. The CDR3 DNA sequence: TGTGCCACCCGACAGGGGCTCACAGATACGCAGTATTTT.